A selection of T cell receptor beta chains follows, all from one sample in a study of identical twins. TCRdb passed the 5' RACE reads through MiXCR, listing each CDR3 protein once. The sample records 600,000 to 700,000 distinct CDR3 sequences, about 20% being singletons. This same sample was also taken into another study, of T cells expressing NK-cell markers.

What was sequenced was PBMCs. All receptors come from a woman aged 18-29 years in good health. CDR3s include the opening cysteine and the closing phenylalanine or tryptophan. The D gene is left open where the match is weak. Expanded clones get a size class; other rows say once, few or many, or leave the size out.

>TRBJ1-1|-|TRBV12-3/TRBV12-4|-
CASTRQGDTEAFF
TGTGCCAGCACCCGTCAAGGTGACACTGAAGCTTTCTTT
>TRBJ1-5|-|TRBV30|-
CAWSGGFNQPQHF
TGTGCCTGGAGTGGGGGGTTCAATCAGCCCCAGCATTTT
>TRBJ2-3|few|TRBV6-1|TRBD1
CASSRRDSSTDTQYF
TGTGCCAGCAGCCGCCGGGACAGCAGCACAGATACGCAGTATTTT
>TRBJ2-3|few|TRBV20-1|TRBD2
CSANPGTSGRTDTQYF
TGCAGTGCTAACCCCGGGACTAGCGGACGCACAGATACGCAGTATTTT
>TRBJ2-5|-|TRBV12-3/TRBV12-4|-
CASRRQDQETQYF
TGTGCCAGCAGGCGTCAGGACCAAGAGACCCAGTACTTC
>TRBJ1-4|-|TRBV12-3/TRBV12-4|-
CASTSLGPNEKLFF
TGTGCCAGCACCTCACTGGGCCCGAATGAAAAACTGTTTTTT
>TRBJ2-3|few|TRBV7-8|-
CASSPTDIIRTQYF
TGTGCCAGCAGCCCAACCGATATTATAAGGACGCAGTATTTT
>TRBJ2-7|few|TRBV20-1|TRBD2
CSAKGLAGPNEQYF
TGCAGTGCAAAGGGACTAGCGGGACCTAACGAGCAGTACTTC
>TRBJ2-7|once|TRBV5-1|TRBD2
CASSLGLAGTLRYEQYF
TGCGCCAGCAGCTTGGGACTAGCGGGTACACTTCGTTACGAGCAGTACTTC
>TRBJ2-2|-|TRBV20-1|-
CSAKGTYPGTGELFF
TGCAGTGCCAAGGGGACCTACCCGGGCACCGGGGAGCTGTTTTTT
>TRBJ2-5|-|TRBV5-1|TRBD2
CASSPGTTFQETQYF
TGCGCCAGCAGCCCGGGGACTACCTTCCAAGAGACCCAGTACTTC
>TRBJ2-3|few|TRBV29-1|-
CSVEKGPDPTDTQYF
TGCAGCGTTGAGAAAGGGCCCGACCCCACAGATACGCAGTATTTT
>TRBJ2-7|many|TRBV5-1|TRBD1
CASSLGTATYEQYF
TGTGCCAGCAGCTTAGGGACAGCTACCTACGAGCAGTACTTC